This T cell receptor (beta chain) is from a study of spatial heterogeneity in lung cancer (dated by TCRdb to between 2019 and 2020). With respect to the entire study: Samples were obtained from 72 patients with early-stage, untreated non-small cell lung cancer from the lung TRACERx cohort. Beta-chain transcripts were consistently detected in greater numbers than alpha-chain transcripts, which likely reflects a higher abundance of beta-chain transcripts. Nonsynonymous mutation counts, determined by whole-exome sequencing of tumor tissue, were related to features of the TCR repertoire. In the raw uncorrected reads, each unique combination of TCR and UMI appeared more than ten times on average. Follow-up PBMC samples were sequenced whenever available, and the median time to follow-up was roughly two years after resection. At surgery, both alpha and beta chains were TCR-sequenced in more than 200 tumor regions, about 64 matched nontumor lung samples and 56 PBMC samples. The study quantitatively compared TCR alpha and beta repertoires across multiple tumor regions, matched nontumor lung and blood in non-small cell lung cancer.

The time point label here, explained by the study, means: blood at routine non-recurrence follow-up after resection. Without any cell sorting, TCR sequencing was performed on whole RNA extracted either from tumor and nontumor lung tissue or from cryopreserved PBMC samples. Patients were selected for TCR sequencing only if sufficient RNA was available from at least two tumor regions. Study-wide conclusions, independent of this receptor: Comparisons of baseline and follow-up blood repertoires included only 11 to 15 patients. Ubiquitous expanded tumor TCRs showed up in blood more often at tumor resection than at routine follow-up. Confirming at a functional level the hypothesis that regional TCRs recognize regional mutations was considered to require additional single-cell paired TCR alpha and beta sequencing.

The CDR3 has 15 amino acids, counting the end cysteine and phenylalanine. The only DNA kept is the CDR3, 45 bases in frame from the first base. V is trimmed back by 3 bases and J by 4 bases, and the junction contains 3 bases that no gene match accounts for. Taken from the germline V gene (reference sequence), the CDR1 and CDR2 loops are DFQATT and SNEGSKA. The method behind the library was 5' RACE. This sample was sequenced with a NextSeq 500. The TCR library protocol attached a unique molecular identifier to each TCR cDNA molecule to allow correction of PCR and sequencing errors. From the authors' description of their analysis: TCR identification, UMI-based error correction and CDR3 extraction were performed with Decombinator tools. Expanded TCRs were defined as those above a frequency of 2 per 1,000, corresponding to the top 1% of the tumor frequency distribution. Rényi diversity was computed with the R vegan package after subsampling each repertoire 100 times to 5,000 TCRs. CDR3 similarity networks were constructed using string-kernel similarity of amino acid triplets, with links drawn between CDR3s whose pairwise similarity was above 0.82. The raw public reads went through TCRdb reprocessing: fastp at Q25, MiXCR clone calling, in-frame beta chains kept. Entries that share a CDR3 protein sequence are merged under the most common genes and DNA. The authors' filters were not applied to this entry. A total of about 20,000 distinct CDR3 sequences appear in this sample, about 10% of them only once. About 20% of the sample goes to the ten largest clones.

This clonotype occurred many times. What antigen it recognizes has not been identified. No much larger clone exists at a distance of one base, and base qualities are not known. This specimen consisted of PBMCs, obtained at follow-up. The sequence is built from TRBV20-1 and TRBJ2-1; TRBD2 aligns with 13 central bases. The TCR was taken from a male donor with early-stage non-small cell lung cancer. The CDR3 corresponds to CSARRLAGGYNEQFF. The DNA is as follows: TGCAGTGCTAGGAGACTAGCGGGGGGATACAATGAGCAGTTCTTC.